What follows are 10 T cell receptor beta chains derived from one specimen sequenced in a study of blood T cell repertoires in COVID-19. Sequencing used immunoSEQ multiplex PCR; TCRdb keeps in-frame clones, though not all of them. The sample has 400,000 to 450,000 clones; around nine tenths are singletons. Sequencing was performed on peripheral blood. The receptors were sampled from a woman aged 40-49 years with COVID-19, enrolled during active disease.

The rearrangement links TRBV7-2 to TRBJ2-4; TRBD2 matches 9 bases. This CDR3 comprises 16 residues. CDR1 and CDR2 (germline): SGHTA, FQGNSA. V lost 1 base and J lost 6; bases outside the gene matches: 7. The CDR3 here is CASSLGGGGAGNIQYF. The CDR3 coding sequence is TGTGCCAGCAGCTTAGGCGGCGGGGGGGCGGGAAACATTCAGTACTTC.

The chain uses TRBV6-2 or TRBV6-3 and TRBJ1-5; 7 bases match TRBD1. Germline CDR1 MNHEY, CDR2 SVGEGT. The length of the CDR3 is 18 residues. V was pared by 0 bases and J by 2 bases, with 10 bases of the junction left unmatched. Here the CDR3 reads CASSYSSRGGAGNQPQHF. The CDR3 DNA reads as TGTGCCAGCAGTTACTCGAGCCGAGGGGGCGCGGGCAATCAGCCCCAGCATTTT.

This sequence joins TRBV6-2 or TRBV6-3 and TRBJ1-1; D is ambiguous. This CDR3 spans 14 amino acids. Per germline, CDR1 MNHEY and CDR2 SVGEGT. Deletions cut 2 bases from V and 12 bases from J, with 19 bases between. CDR3: CASSYHRSPIAPFF. The CDR3 DNA reads as TGTGCCAGCAGTTACCACCGTAGTCCTATCGCGCCTTTCTTT.

The chain joins TRBV6-5 to TRBJ2-7; 8 bases agree with TRBD2. The CDR3 has 15 amino acids. CDR1 MNHEY and CDR2 SVGAGI come from the germline V gene. V was clipped by 6 bases and J by 4 bases; unmatched bases: 11. The CDR3 nucleotides read TGTGCCAGCAGCGACGGGACTAGAGAAGGGTACGAGCAGTACTTC. Its translation is CASSDGTREGYEQYF.

The chain has TRBV19 and TRBJ1-6, with D possibly matching TRBD1 (6 bases). CDR1 and CDR2 from the germline V gene are LNHDA and SQIVND (reference sequence). V was pared by 3 bases and J by 3 bases, with 12 bases between. The CDR3 extends over 16 amino acids. The CDR3 loop reads CASSIGRGYYNSPLHF. CDR3 DNA: TGTGCCAGTAGTATCGGCAGGGGCTACTATAATTCACCCCTCCACTTT. The full variable domain, its missing parts supplied by reference TRBV19 and TRBJ1-6, is DGGITQSPKYLFRKEGQNVTLSCEQNLNHDAMYWYRQDPGQGLRLIYYSQIVNDFQKGDIAEGYSVSREKKESFPLTVTSAQKNPTAFYLCASSIGRGYYNSPLHFGNGTRLTVT.

This chain links TRBV28 with TRBJ1-4; 7 bases line up with TRBD1. Trimming took 6 bases from V and 12 from J; bases not matched to a gene: 13. Germline CDR1 MDHEN, CDR2 SYDVKM. The CDR3 extends over 14 amino acids. The CDR3 here is CASRPSGVDRELFF. Here the CDR3 DNA reads TGTGCCAGCAGACCCAGTGGCGTAGACAGGGAACTGTTTTTT.

CDR3 DNA sequence: TGTGCCAGCAGCGGACAGGGGACTGGAAACACCATATATTTT. Its protein product is CASSGQGTGNTIYF. V is TRBV9 and J is TRBJ1-3, with 8 bases matching TRBD1. The CDR3 spans 14 residues. CDR1 and CDR2 from the germline V gene are SGDLS and YYNGEE. V was clipped by 3 bases and J by 2 bases; unmatched bases: 1.

The chain couples TRBV28 to TRBJ1-4; 9 bases are shared with TRBD1. The trim removed 6 bases at V and 7 bases at J, leaving 6 bases unmatched. This CDR3 region has 14 residues. Germline loops: CDR1 MDHEN, CDR2 SYDVKM. The CDR3 DNA reads as TGTGCCAGCAGAACCGGGACAGGGACTGAAAAACTGTTTTTT. This sequence encodes CASRTGTGTEKLFF.

The genes are TRBV18 and TRBJ2-2; weak D call: TRBD2 (5 bases). V lost 4 bases and J lost 3, with 24 bases in between. The CDR3 extends over 19 amino acids. Per germline, CDR1 KGHSH and CDR2 LQKENI. The CDR3 DNA follows: TGTGCCAGCTCACGTTCGTATCCACAGCGGATGAGCGACACCGGGGAGCTGTTTTTT. This gives the protein CASSRSYPQRMSDTGELFF.

V usage is TRBV27 and J usage is TRBJ1-6; D gene uncertain. The V gene lost 3 bases and the J gene lost 4 bases, with 7 bases spanning the gap. Per germline, CDR1 MNHEY and CDR2 SMNVEV (reference sequence). There are 14 residues in the CDR3. The CDR3 sequence is CASSLEEYNSPLHF. In DNA, the CDR3 is TGTGCCAGCAGTTTGGAGGAATATAATTCACCCCTCCACTTT.